What follows are 26 T cell receptor beta chains derived from one specimen sequenced in a study of early T cells in non-severe SARS-CoV-2 infection. One entry per CDR3 protein results from TCRdb running MiXCR on the 5' RACE reads. The sample holds 79,000 or so distinct CDR3 sequences, roughly 13% seen once. Sequenced sample: whole blood. Every receptor here comes from an adult who was a healthcare worker with PCR-confirmed SARS-CoV-2 infection or an uninfected control (not recorded which).

This clonotype appeared many times. The chain joins TRBV24-1 to TRBJ1-5; 8 bases are shared with TRBD1. Germline V gene sequence: CDR1 KGHDR, CDR2 SFDVKD. Trimming removed 3 bases from V and 0 bases from J; junction bases left unmatched: 6. CDR3 size: 17 residues. CDR3 sequence reads: CATSDEGTGYSNQPQHF. Written as DNA, the CDR3 is TGTGCCACCAGTGATGAAGGGACAGGTTATAGCAATCAGCCCCAGCATTTT.

The chain is built from TRBV7-2 and TRBJ1-6; D gene unclear. V was cut by 0 bases and J by 8 bases, with 14 bases left in between. CDR3 size: 16 residues. CDR1 is SGHTA, CDR2 FQGNSA, per germline. The DNA of the CDR3 is TGTGCCAGCAGCTTAGCGCCGACCGCCGCGGATTCACCCCTCCACTTT. Amino acid sequence: CASSLAPTAADSPLHF.

This chain uses TRBV27 with TRBJ2-3; D unresolved. Trimming pared 7 bases from V and 2 bases from J, leaving 10 bases between. The CDR3 runs to 13 residues. CDR1 is MNHEY, CDR2 SMNVEV, per germline (reference sequence). The CDR3 DNA follows: TGTGCCAGCAAAAGGTCCGCCACAGATACGCAGTATTTT. Its translation: CASKRSATDTQYF.

The chain employs TRBV6-2 or TRBV6-3 and TRBJ1-5; D is possibly TRBD1 (6 bases). Per the germline V gene, CDR1 is MNHEY and CDR2 is SVGEGT. Trimming pared 2 bases from V and 5 bases from J, leaving 13 bases between. CDR3 length equals 15 residues. This CDR3 reads CASSYGQTSYQPQHF. In DNA, the CDR3 is TGTGCCAGCAGTTACGGACAGACCTCCTATCAGCCCCAGCATTTT.

This clonotype was observed many times. V is TRBV20-1 and J is TRBJ1-1, with a weak D call TRBD1 (6 bases). Germline-derived CDR1 and CDR2 are DFQATT and SNEGSKA (reference sequence). CDR3 length: 14 residues. V was trimmed by 1 base and J by 0 bases, leaving 9 bases between them. This chain's CDR3 is CSARVPGVNTEAFF. CDR3 coding DNA: TGCAGTGCTAGAGTCCCAGGGGTGAACACTGAAGCTTTCTTT.

About this clonotype: This may be a read error: a much more frequent sequence differs by one nucleotide. The chain joins TRBV11-2 to TRBJ2-7; the match to TRBD2 covers 7 bases. Germline loops: CDR1 SGHAT, CDR2 FQNNGV. The CDR3 spans 14 residues. CDR3 nucleotide sequence: TGTGTCAGCAGCACTAGTGGGGGGGCCTACGAGCAGTACTTC. Amino acids: CVSSTSGGAYEQYF.

CDR3 in amino acids: CASSLLEPVGTQYF. The CDR3 DNA follows: TGTGCCAGCAGTTTATTAGAACCCGTGGGGACCCAGTACTTC. This chain links TRBV28 with TRBJ2-5; D uncertain. CDR1 is MDHEN, CDR2 SYDVKM, per germline. The CDR3 has 14 residues. With 1 base removed from V and 7 bases from J, the gap between germline ends came to 13 bases.

This clonotype appeared a few times. DNA of the CDR3: TGTGCCAGCAGTTCTCGGGAGATGAAACTGTTTTTT. It encodes CASSSREMKLFF. V is TRBV2 and J is TRBJ1-4; D not resolved. The CDR3 is 12 amino acids. In germline, CDR1 is SNHLY, CDR2 FYNNEI. The V gene lost 5 bases and the J gene lost 11 bases, with 12 bases spanning the gap.

The V and J genes are TRBV6-1 and TRBJ2-2, with D uncertain. CDR1 is MNHNS, CDR2 SASEGT, per germline. With 4 bases removed from V and 1 base from J, the gap between germline ends came to 10 bases. The CDR3 has 15 residues. As DNA, the CDR3 is TGTGCCAGCAGTGTTGGGTTTGGGAACACCGGGGAGCTGTTTTTT. It encodes CASSVGFGNTGELFF.

This clonotype was seen only a few times. The CDR3 does not end in the conserved phenylalanine or tryptophan, so this is likely a read error. The DNA is omitted, as the CDR3 cannot be located on it reliably, and the CDR3 follows TCRdb's listing. The CDR3 sequence is CASSLGQGASP. V usage is TRBV23-1 and J usage is TRBJ1-1; the table gives TRBD1 as D, unverified against the DNA. TRBV23-1 is identified as an open reading frame with a role that is uncertain. Counting both end residues, the CDR3 totals 11 amino acids.

J is TRBJ1-3 and V is TRBV15; D unclear. This CDR3 spans 17 amino acids. Trimming cost V 1 base and J 0 bases, with 13 bases left between them. Germline CDR1 reads LNHNV; CDR2 reads YYDKDF (reference sequence). The CDR3 nucleotides are TGTGCCACCAGCAGAGGGGAGACAAGCTTCTCTGGAAACACCATATATTTT. Translation: CATSRGETSFSGNTIYF.

This clonotype was observed a few times. The chain has TRBV6-2 or TRBV6-3 and TRBJ1-1; possible D gene TRBD1, 6 bases. Trimming removed 0 bases at V and 8 bases at J, with 16 bases between. Germline-derived CDR1 and CDR2 are MNHEY and SVGEGT. The CDR3 totals 15 residues. CDR3 bases: TGTGCCAGCAGTTACTCGACGAGGGCAGGGGCCGAAGCTTTCTTT. Translation: CASSYSTRAGAEAFF.

This clonotype has just a few counts. The chain has TRBV5-4 and TRBJ2-5; D might be TRBD2 (6 bases). The CDR3 spans 15 residues. V was trimmed by 4 bases and J by 5 bases, leaving 18 bases between them. Germline CDR1 and CDR2: SGHNT and YYREEE (reference sequence). This CDR3 reads CASSRDQTSAETQYF. In DNA form, the CDR3 reads TGTGCCAGCAGCCGAGACCAGACTAGTGCGGAGACCCAGTACTTC.

The chain joins TRBV4-2 to TRBJ2-3; no firm D call. From germline, CDR1 is LGHNA and CDR2 YNFKEQ. The V and J ends lost 0 bases and 0 bases respectively, with 4 bases between them. The CDR3 contains 14 residues. The CDR3 sequence: CASSQDRSTDTQYF. For the CDR3, the DNA is TGTGCCAGCAGCCAAGATCGGAGCACAGATACGCAGTATTTT.

This clonotype has ten or more counts. The rearrangement uses TRBV5-1 and TRBJ2-5; D is perhaps TRBD2 (5 bases). This CDR3 has 15 residues. Trimming took off 4 bases at V and 1 base at J, with 14 bases between the two ends. Germline loops: CDR1 SGHRS, CDR2 YFSETQ. The CDR3 here is CASSPYPGSQETQYF. CDR3 in DNA: TGCGCCAGCAGCCCCTACCCGGGGTCCCAAGAGACCCAGTACTTC.

The rearrangement joins TRBV5-1 to TRBJ1-1; no reliable D call. Trimming stripped 4 bases from V and 4 bases from J, with 17 bases between. CDR3 length: 15 amino acids. Per the germline V gene, CDR1 is SGHRS and CDR2 is YFSETQ. The CDR3 DNA sequence: TGCGCCAGCAGCCCTGCAAGTTTGGTTGGCACTGAAGCTTTCTTT. As protein: CASSPASLVGTEAFF.

This clonotype has only a few counts. This chain joins TRBV7-9 and TRBJ2-3, with no clear D. V lost 0 bases, J lost 9 bases, and 10 bases lay in between. This CDR3 contains 13 residues. Per germline, CDR1 SEHNR and CDR2 FQNEAQ (reference sequence). DNA of the CDR3: TGTGCCAGCAGCTTAGCGCCCTCAGTCACGCAGTATTTT. It translates to CASSLAPSVTQYF.

The J gene is TRBJ2-1, the V gene TRBV4-1; 7 bases are shared with TRBD2. Germline CDR1 and CDR2: MGHRA and YSYEKL. V trimming: 2 bases; J trimming: 9 bases; junction bases outside the gene matches: 4. The CDR3 contains 13 residues. CDR3 nucleotide sequence: TGCGCCAGCAGCCAACCCGGGGAGGGTGAGCAGTTCTTC. As protein: CASSQPGEGEQFF.

This clonotype was seen a few times. The chain employs TRBV28 and TRBJ2-3, with 8 bases lining up with TRBD1. The CDR3 is 14 amino acids. Unmatched junction bases numbered 9, after V lost 8 bases and J lost 5 bases. The V gene's germline CDR1 is MDHEN and CDR2 SYDVKM. CDR3 sequence reads: CASFDRGGEDTQYF. The CDR3 DNA follows: TGTGCCAGCTTCGACAGGGGTGGGGAAGATACGCAGTATTTT.

The CDR3 DNA reads as TGCAGTGCACCTACTGGACCGGAGAATTCACCCCTCCACTTT. The encoded protein is CSAPTGPENSPLHF. The chain employs TRBV20-1 and TRBJ1-6; D not resolved. The CDR3 length is 14 residues. Trimming left V 6 bases short and J 7 bases short, with 16 bases between. Germline assignment: CDR1 DFQATT and CDR2 SNEGSKA (reference sequence).

The chain uses TRBV29-1 and TRBJ2-7; D is perhaps TRBD2 (7 bases). Germline V gene sequence: CDR1 SQVTM, CDR2 ANQGSEA. The V gene lost 6 bases and the J gene lost 0 bases, with 12 bases spanning the gap. There are 13 residues in the CDR3. Written as DNA, the CDR3 is TGCAGCGTAAGGGGGAGGGCCTCCTACGAGCAGTACTTC. Protein product: CSVRGRASYEQYF.

This clonotype has more than one count but fewer than ten. The rearrangement joins TRBV20-1 to TRBJ2-5; D call uncertain. The CDR3 spans 14 residues. Trimming removed 0 bases from V and 5 bases from J, with 13 bases in between. Germline CDR1 reads DFQATT; CDR2 reads SNEGSKA (reference sequence). The CDR3 loop is CSAREGRSPETQYF. CDR3 bases: TGCAGTGCTAGAGAAGGGCGGTCCCCCGAGACCCAGTACTTC.

This clonotype has ten or more counts. The chain joins TRBV10-3 to TRBJ1-1, with D uncertain. V was pared by 0 bases and J by 1 base, with 9 bases between. The V gene's germline CDR1 is ENHRY and CDR2 SYGVKD. The CDR3 contains 15 residues. CDR3 coding DNA: TGTGCCATCAGTGAGTCCCTAGGGCCGAACACTGAAGCTTTCTTT. Amino acid sequence: CAISESLGPNTEAFF.

This chain links TRBV2 with TRBJ2-4; TRBD1 or TRBD2 may be the D gene (5 bases each). The germline CDR1 and CDR2 sequences are SNHLY and FYNNEI. There are 13 residues in the CDR3. Trimming pared 10 bases from V and 3 bases from J, leaving 13 bases between. In DNA form, the CDR3 reads TGTGCCACCGTGGGGGTAGACAAAAACATTCAGTACTTC. Protein: CATVGVDKNIQYF.

This clonotype was seen a handful of times. The V and J genes are TRBV5-4 and TRBJ1-1, with TRBD1 as a possible D gene (5 bases). This CDR3 comprises 14 residues. Germline V gene lookup returns CDR1 SGHNT and CDR2 YYREEE (reference sequence). The V gene lost 2 bases and the J gene lost 7 bases, with 15 bases spanning the gap. DNA of the CDR3: TGTGCCAGCAGCTTTCCCGACCGGGACCGTGAAGCTTTCTTT. It specifies CASSFPDRDREAFF.

The sample holds many counts of this clonotype. This chain links TRBV11-2 with TRBJ1-2, with D uncertain. CDR3 length: 12 amino acids. Germline loops: CDR1 SGHAT, CDR2 FQNNGV. With 5 bases removed from V and 5 bases from J, the gap between germline ends came to 9 bases. The CDR3 sequence: CASSKTGYGYTF. CDR3 coding DNA: TGTGCCAGCAGCAAAACCGGATATGGCTACACCTTC.